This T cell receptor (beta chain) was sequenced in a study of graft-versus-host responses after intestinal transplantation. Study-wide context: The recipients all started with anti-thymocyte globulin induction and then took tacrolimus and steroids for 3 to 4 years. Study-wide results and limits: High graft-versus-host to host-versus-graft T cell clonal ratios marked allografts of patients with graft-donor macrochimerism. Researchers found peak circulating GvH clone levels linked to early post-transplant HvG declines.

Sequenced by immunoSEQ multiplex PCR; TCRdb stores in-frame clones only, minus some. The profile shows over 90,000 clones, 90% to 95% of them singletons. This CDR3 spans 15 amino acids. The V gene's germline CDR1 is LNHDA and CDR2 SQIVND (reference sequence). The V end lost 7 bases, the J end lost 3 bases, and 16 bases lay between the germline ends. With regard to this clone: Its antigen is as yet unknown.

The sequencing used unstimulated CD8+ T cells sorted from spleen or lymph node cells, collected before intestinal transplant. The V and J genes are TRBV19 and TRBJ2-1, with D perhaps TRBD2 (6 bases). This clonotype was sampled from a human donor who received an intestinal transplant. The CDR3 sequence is CASNGRLANYNEQFF. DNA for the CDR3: TGTGCCAGTAATGGGCGGCTAGCGAACTACAATGAGCAGTTCTTC.